This T cell receptor beta chain was captured by sequencing in a study of T cell repertoires in ileal Crohn's disease. Study-level findings and limits: Every patient over 26.8% clonality showed endoscopic recurrence. Compared with CD4 T cells, sorted CD8 cells carried more expanded clones.

Time point denoted: neoterminal ileum biopsy at postoperative endoscopy, about 6 months after surgery. Eligibility required adulthood, ileal or ileocolonic Crohn's disease and indicated ileocolonic resection. The CDR3 has 11 residues. Looked up from germline, CDR1 is SNHLY and CDR2 is FYNNEI. Trimming took 10 bases from V and 7 from J, leaving 13 bases between them. Profiling relied on immunoSEQ multiplex PCR, and the TCRdb table lists in-frame clones only, not all of them. The repertoire holds 55,000 to 65,000 clones, with roughly 89% as singletons. Remarks on this clone: Its antigen is unidentified.

The sequence was collected from an adult with Crohn's disease. V and J are TRBV2 and TRBJ1-2, with a tentative D call TRBD1 (5 bases). The sample taken for sequencing was ileal tissue. CDR3 in amino acids: CANSREAGYTF. CDR3 DNA sequence: TGTGCCAACTCCAGGGAGGCTGGCTACACCTTC.